Below, one T cell receptor beta chain is given with its context. The data were obtained in a study of blood T cell repertoires in COVID-19. V was cut by 0 bases and J by 7 bases, with 9 bases left in between. This CDR3 has 14 residues. Germline-derived CDR1 and CDR2 are MGHRA and YSYEKL. TCRdb's table, derived via immunoSEQ multiplex PCR, lists solely in-frame clones and lacks some. The sample lists 200,000 to 300,000 clones, 83% occurring once. Specimen: peripheral blood. This chain connects TRBV4-1 to TRBJ2-2; D is undetermined. The receptor was derived from a human donor in a cohort sampled during active COVID-19. This CDR3 is CASSQDRSGGELFF. The CDR3 DNA follows: TGCGCCAGCAGCCAAGATCGTTCCGGCGGGGAGCTGTTTTTT.